Given below is one T cell receptor (beta chain) in context. Its antigen is not known. A read error may account for a junction end that differs from germline. This specimen comes from a study of tumor-infiltrating lymphocytes in primary liver carcinoma. Study-level background: The number of productive TCRbeta reads per sample ranged from roughly 3.5 to 7.13 million and was similar across tissue types.

Study-wide results and limits: Tumors significantly exceeded blood in top-250-clone fraction (p = 0.039).

This CDR3 comprises 16 residues. The germline V gene encodes CDR1 LGHNA and CDR2 YSLEER. The source material, 20-30 mg of unsorted bulk tissue, was used to co-extract RNA and DNA. The patients presented with primary liver carcinoma, which was managed through surgical resection. The input was 450 to 500 ng total RNA; TCR beta cDNA was made from it with a constant-region primer. ARM-PCR was slightly modified, and three nested multiplex PCR rounds with it gave rise to the TCR beta libraries. Each of the first two PCR rounds ran nine to ten cycles with TRBV1-TRBV30 forward and C-beta reverse primers. MiXCR, run by TCRdb on the multiplex PCR reads, gives a single entry per CDR3 protein. The sample includes 45,000 or so distinct CDR3 sequences, roughly 77% of them seen just once.

This chain joins TRBV4-3 and TRBJ2-7; no firm D call. The clonotype was recovered from a woman in her twenties or thirties with primary liver carcinoma and hepatitis B virus infection. What was sequenced was tumor-adjacent normal liver tissue. The CDR3 DNA reads as TGCGCCAGCAGCCAGGATATACATAGTCTCCCCTACGAGCAGCACTTC. This sequence encodes CASSQDIHSLPYEQHF.